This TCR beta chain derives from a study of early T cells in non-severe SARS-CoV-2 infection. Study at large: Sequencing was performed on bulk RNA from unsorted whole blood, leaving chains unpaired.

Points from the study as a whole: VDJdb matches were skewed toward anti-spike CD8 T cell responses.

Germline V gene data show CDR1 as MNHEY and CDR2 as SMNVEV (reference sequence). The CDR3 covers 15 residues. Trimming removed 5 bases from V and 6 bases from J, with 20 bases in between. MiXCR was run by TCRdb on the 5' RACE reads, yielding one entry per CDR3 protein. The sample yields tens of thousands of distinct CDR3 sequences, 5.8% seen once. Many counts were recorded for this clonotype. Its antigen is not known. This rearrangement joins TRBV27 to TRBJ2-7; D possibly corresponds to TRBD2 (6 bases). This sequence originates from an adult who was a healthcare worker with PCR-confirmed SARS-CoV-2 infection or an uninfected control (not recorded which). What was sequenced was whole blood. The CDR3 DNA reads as TGTGCCAGCAGTCTAGGACTCGCGGGGCCCTCCGAGCAGTACTTC. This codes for CASSLGLAGPSEQYF.